The sequence of this TCR beta chain was determined in a study of identical twins. CDR3 length: 13 amino acids. The germline V gene encodes CDR1 LGHNA and CDR2 YNFKEQ. V shed 0 bases and J shed 6 bases, with 6 bases lying between them. MiXCR, run by TCRdb on the 5' RACE reads, gives a single entry per CDR3 protein. The data contain 250,000 to 300,000 distinct CDR3 sequences, roughly 9.7% of them singletons. General study findings and limits: Shared out-of-frame alpha sequences (those common to twins) showed excess low generation probability. Zero-insertion results could be subject to partial confounding by invariant MAIT and iNKT cells.

This clonotype was counted many times. Its specificity is unknown. The data were also submitted as part of a second study, on yellow fever vaccine responses in identical twins.

The chain carries TRBV4-2 and TRBJ1-5; D unresolved. The sample comprised CD8+ T cells sorted from blood. This receptor was identified in a woman in her late teens or twenties in good health. CDR3 loop: CASSQESAQPQHF. The CDR3 nucleotides are TGTGCCAGCAGCCAAGAGTCAGCTCAGCCCCAGCATTTT.